The rows below give T cell receptor beta chains drawn from one sample of a study of T cells in Graves' hyperthyroidism and ophthalmopathy. TCRdb re-analysed the multiplex PCR reads in MiXCR, keeping a single row per CDR3 protein. The sample yields 500,000 to 600,000 distinct CDR3 sequences, 16% seen once. Sequenced material: blood. These receptors came from a woman between 18 and 30 years old with Graves' hyperthyroidism. The CDR3 runs from the conserved cysteine through the conserved F or W. The D gene is left open where the match is weak. Size values are once, few and many counts, or a class for expanded clones, and some rows have none.

TRBJ2-7,TRBD2,TRBV2,-,CASTSGERGGLFVSYEQYF,TGTGCCAGCACCTCAGGGGAGCGGGGGGGCCTTTTCGTGTCCTACGAGCAGTACTTC
TRBJ1-5,TRBD1,TRBV3-1,many,CASSVGTGGNQPQHF,TGTGCCAGCAGCGTCGGGACAGGGGGCAATCAGCCCCAGCATTTT
TRBJ2-5,TRBD2,TRBV7-2,-,CASSPQPPGLAGASVETQYF,TGTGCCAGCAGCCCCCAACCTCCGGGACTAGCGGGCGCCTCCGTGGAGACCCAGTACTTC
TRBJ2-2,TRBD1,TRBV19,-,CASRDKGRGRTGELFF,TGTGCCAGTAGGGACAAGGGCAGGGGGCGTACCGGGGAGCTGTTTTTT
TRBJ2-3,-,TRBV2,many,CATSPPFGTDTQYF,TGTGCCACCAGCCCCCCCTTTGGCACAGATACGCAGTATTTT
TRBJ2-5,TRBD2,TRBV6-1,many,CASSLAHLAGGQKTQYF,TGTGCCAGCAGCTTGGCCCATCTAGCGGGAGGGCAAAAGACCCAGTACTTC
TRBJ1-6,TRBD1,TRBV7-8,many,CASSSGQGNNSPLHF,TGTGCCAGCAGCTCCGGACAGGGGAATAATTCACCCCTCCACTTT
TRBJ2-1,TRBD2,TRBV5-1,few,CASSLYLAGDNEQFF,TGCGCCAGCAGCTTATATCTAGCGGGGGACAATGAGCAGTTCTTC
TRBJ2-4,TRBD2,TRBV11-3,-,CASSSSGGSGNIQYF,TGTGCCAGCAGCTCTAGCGGGGGCTCAGGAAACATTCAGTACTTC
TRBJ2-1,-,TRBV7-9,-,CASSWGGDTSSYNEQFF,TGTGCCAGCAGCTGGGGAGGGGACACGAGCTCCTACAATGAGCAGTTCTTC
TRBJ1-2,-,TRBV2,many,CASSPTANYGYTF,TGTGCCAGCTCACCAACCGCTAACTATGGCTACACCTTC
TRBJ1-1,-,TRBV12-3/TRBV12-4,-,CASSSGDLSTEAFF,TGTGCCAGCAGTTCAGGAGATCTTAGCACGGAAGCTTTCTTT
TRBJ1-5,TRBD1,TRBV28,-,CASSLSQGENQPQHF,TGTGCCAGCAGTTTATCACAGGGGGAAAATCAGCCCCAGCATTTT
TRBJ2-7,TRBD2,TRBV7-9,-,CASRRLAGGAQYF,TGTGCTAGCAGGCGACTAGCGGGAGGGGCGCAGTACTTC
TRBJ2-2,-,TRBV3-1,-,CASSQDPDRAGELFF,TGTGCCAGCAGCCAAGACCCGGACAGAGCCGGGGAGCTGTTTTTT
TRBJ2-5,TRBD2,TRBV12-3/TRBV12-4,many,CASSFSRLAGRQETQYF,TGTGCCAGCAGTTTTTCCAGACTAGCGGGGCGACAAGAGACCCAGTACTTC